This note documents a single TCR beta chain sequence. The data were obtained in a study of blood T cell repertoires in COVID-19. At the level of the study: PBMCs, B-cell-depleted T cells, or T cells were the source of the cDNA or gDNA that made up the material.

TCRdb's copy holds only in-frame clones and misses some; the assay was immunoSEQ multiplex PCR. The table has some 230,000 clones, around 85% seen once. The germline V gene has CDR1 GTSNPN and CDR2 SVGIG (reference sequence). This CDR3 is built from 13 residues. Unmatched junction bases numbered 2, after V lost 4 bases and J lost 2 bases. The study drew participants aged about 18 to 89 years from some 25 US areas. Participant reports of clinical history set cohort assignment. This TCR was recovered from a woman aged 40 to 50 with acute COVID-19. The sequenced sample consisted of PBMCs or T cells enriched from blood (not recorded which). The chain joins TRBV30 to TRBJ1-3; 7 positions match TRBD1. CDR3 in amino acids: CAWTTGAGNTIYF. CDR3 in DNA: TGTGCCTGGACTACAGGGGCTGGAAACACCATATATTTT.